This T cell receptor beta chain was documented in a study of neurological immune-mediated disorders. The CDR3 contains 13 residues. Trimming took 5 bases from V and 13 from J, leaving 17 bases between them. CDR1 is KGHDR and CDR2 is SFDVKD in the germline V gene. Over 200 million TCR-beta sequences from 15-18 subjects came out of each sequencing run. TCRdb processed the 5' RACE reads anew with MiXCR; each CDR3 protein has one entry. The table records about 90,000 distinct CDR3 sequences, roughly 13% of them present only once. Time point: longitudinal time-point 2. The study built unsorted libraries from 2 million PBMCs kept at -80 C. In this sample, this clonotype turned up many times. Its target is not known. Findings and caveats of the study: Whereas HTLV-1-associated myelopathy showed the most TCR clonal expansion, multiple sclerosis showed the least, with levels below those of healthy controls. None of the CDR3 amino acid sequences in expanded clones turned up in more than one subject, which points to private repertoires in all groups.

This TCR derives from a female donor with HTLV-1-associated myelopathy (HAM/TSP). Specimen: PBMCs. V usage is TRBV24-1 and J usage is TRBJ2-1, with unresolved D. CDR3 sequence: CATSAPSDTPQFF. The CDR3 DNA is TGTGCCACCAGTGCCCCCAGCGACACGCCACAGTTCTTC.